This entry lists 13 T cell receptor beta chains sequenced from one sample in a study of cytomegalovirus exposure and HLA in healthy donors. The study ran its PCR with 60 Vbeta and 13 Jbeta primers. The repertoire was sequenced with immunoSEQ multiplex PCR; TCRdb's copy has only in-frame clones and lacks some. Of around 130,000 clones listed, about 8.5% are singletons. Input material: PBMCs. These receptors were collected from a man between 35 and 55 years old in good health and CMV-seronegative.

This rearrangement joins TRBV10-3 to TRBJ1-1; D remains unclear. Trimming stripped 3 bases from V and 1 base from J, with 3 bases between. There are 12 residues in the CDR3. Germline CDR1 ENHRY, CDR2 SYGVKD. CDR3 sequence reads: CAISDGNTEAFF. In DNA, the CDR3 is TGTGCCATCAGTGACGGGAACACTGAAGCTTTCTTT.

The chain has TRBV2 and TRBJ2-7; D possibly corresponds to TRBD1 (5 bases). V was clipped by 2 bases and J by 5 bases, with 16 bases between them. This CDR3 spans 15 amino acids. CDR1 is SNHLY and CDR2 is FYNNEI in the germline V gene. In DNA form, the CDR3 reads TGTGCCAGCAGTGAACTGTCTGACAGCCTAAACGAGCAGTACTTC. It is translated as CASSELSDSLNEQYF.

V usage is TRBV18 and J usage is TRBJ1-4, with a tentative D call TRBD1 (6 bases). The length of the CDR3 is 15 residues. Trimming pared 5 bases from V and 0 bases from J, leaving 10 bases between. Germline loops: CDR1 KGHSH, CDR2 LQKENI. The CDR3 is CASSSGQPTNEKLFF. Here the CDR3 DNA reads TGTGCCAGCTCATCGGGACAACCAACTAATGAAAAACTGTTTTTT. Full variable domain (rest looked up from reference TRBV18 and TRBJ1-4): NAGVMQNPRHLVRRRGQEARLRCSPMKGHSHVYWYRQLPEEGLKFMVYLQKENIIDESGMPKERFSAEFPKEGPSILRIQQVVRGDSAAYFCASSSGQPTNEKLFFGSGTQLSVL.

This clone was seen more than once but under ten times. The chain uses TRBV6-5 and TRBJ2-5, with 8 bases lining up with TRBD1. Germline CDR1 reads MNHEY; CDR2 reads SVGAGI. CDR3 length: 12 residues. V shed 5 bases and J 5 bases; nucleotides not matched to a gene: 1. CDR3 in amino acids: CASSTGGETQYF. The CDR3 region has the DNA TGTGCCAGCAGTACAGGGGGGGAGACCCAGTACTTC.

In this sample, this clone turned up a few times. The CDR3 protein is CASSIATGGDSYEQYF. CDR3 sequence (DNA): TGTGCCAGTAGTATAGCGACAGGGGGGGACTCCTACGAGCAGTACTTC. The chain joins TRBV19 to TRBJ2-7; 9 bases agree with TRBD1. CDR3 size: 16 residues. J was trimmed by 0 bases and V by 1 base; bases with no gene match: 4. Germline values: CDR1 LNHDA, CDR2 SQIVND (reference sequence).

The chain couples TRBV4-3 to TRBJ2-1, with 10 bases fitting TRBD2. J was trimmed by 5 bases and V by 0 bases; bases with no gene match: 4. This CDR3 is 16 amino acids long. Per germline, CDR1 LGHNA and CDR2 YSLEER. For the CDR3, the DNA is TGCGCCAGCAGCCAAGATGGGCTAGCGGGGGACAATGAGCAGTTCTTC. It encodes CASSQDGLAGDNEQFF.

This clone was seen a handful of times. Other DNA sequences of this sample code for an identical CDR3. The chain combines TRBV4-1 with TRBJ1-2; 8 bases agree with TRBD1. Germline assignment: CDR1 MGHRA and CDR2 YSYEKL. The junction had 5 bases not matched to a gene; V was cut back by 4 bases and J by 4 bases. The CDR3 spans 14 residues. The CDR3 coding sequence is TGCGCCAGCAGCCTAGGACAGGGAAGCTATGGCTACACCTTC. Translation gives CASSLGQGSYGYTF.

The V and J genes are TRBV19 and TRBJ1-1, with unresolved D. The germline V and J ends were trimmed by 8 bases and 5 bases, with 12 bases remaining between them. The CDR3 consists of 12 residues. CDR1 is LNHDA, CDR2 SQIVND, per germline (reference sequence). The CDR3 spells CASGHSQTEAFF. Written as DNA, the CDR3 is TGTGCCAGTGGTCACAGTCAGACTGAAGCTTTCTTT. The full variable domain, rest sourced from reference TRBV19 and TRBJ1-1, is DGGITQSPKYLFRKEGQNVTLSCEQNLNHDAMYWYRQDPGQGLRLIYYSQIVNDFQKGDIAEGYSVSREKKESFPLTVTSAQKNPTAFYLCASGHSQTEAFFGQGTRLTVV.

This clone was detected a few times. The V and J genes are TRBV13 and TRBJ2-2; 9 bases are a match to TRBD1. J gave up 5 bases and V 4 bases, and 5 bases lay outside the gene matches. CDR1 is PRHDT, CDR2 FYEKMQ, per germline (reference sequence). The CDR3 sequence is 15 residues long. The DNA for the CDR3 is TGTGCCAGCAGCTGGGGACAGGGTGGGACCGGGGAGCTGTTTTTT. Translation: CASSWGQGGTGELFF.

This clone was found a few times. This CDR3 is CASRRQGAYNEQFF. The CDR3 nucleotides read TGTGCCAGCAGACGACAGGGGGCCTACAATGAGCAGTTCTTC. The V gene is TRBV6-1, the J gene TRBJ2-1; 9 nucleotides match TRBD1. The germline CDR1 and CDR2 sequences are MNHNS and SASEGT. After removal of 6 bases from V and 2 bases from J, the junction contained 2 bases not matched to a gene. The CDR3 runs 14 residues.

The V and J genes are TRBV7-8 and TRBJ2-7, with D possibly TRBD2 on 6 matching bases. Trimming took 6 bases from V and 0 from J, leaving 15 bases between them. The CDR3 is 15 residues long. Germline assignment: CDR1 SGHVS and CDR2 FQNEAQ. Here the CDR3 DNA reads TGTGCCAGCAGTCCTCCCGGGACTGTCTCCTACGAGCAGTACTTC. Its protein product is CASSPPGTVSYEQYF.

V is TRBV4-2 and J is TRBJ2-2, with TRBD2 identical over 15 bases. CDR1 and CDR2 (germline): LGHNA, YNFKEQ. The CDR3 has 17 residues. J was trimmed by 7 bases and V by 3 bases; bases with no gene match: 6. The CDR3 here is CASSHGLAGGQHGELFF. The CDR3 DNA follows: TGTGCCAGCAGCCACGGACTAGCGGGGGGGCAGCACGGGGAGCTGTTTTTT.

This clone was detected only a few times. The V call is TRBV7-2, the J call TRBJ1-1, with 7 bases fitting TRBD1. Losses at the gene ends were 5 bases for V and 3 bases for J; bases not matched to a gene: 9. Looked up from germline, CDR1 is SGHTA and CDR2 is FQGNSA. This CDR3 contains 15 residues. The DNA of the CDR3 is TGTGCCAGCAGCCTAACCGGGCAGGGGGACACTGAAGCTTTCTTT. The encoded protein is CASSLTGQGDTEAFF.